What follows describes a single T cell receptor beta chain. This clone's antigen is unknown. Within one base of it there is no much larger clone, and no base qualities were kept. This specimen comes from a study of cytomegalovirus exposure and HLA in healthy donors (dated by TCRdb to 2016 to 2017). Describing the broader study: An earlier analysis of 587 of the donors reported about 250 Gb of sequence data and around 120 million unique TCR beta sequences from some 180 million T cells. About 280 gigabases of sequencing data and around 90 million unique TCR sequences made up an early release that covered several hundred HLA-typed donors. The genetic ancestry cluster associated with self-reported Caucasian donors included around four fifths of the 398 genotyped donors. The study aimed to test whether cataloging public T cell receptors could reveal signatures of past pathogen exposure. The study profiled the T cell repertoires of hundreds of subjects by immunosequencing and related them to cytomegalovirus serostatus. Besides the first cohort of 666 subjects, a separate validation cohort made up of roughly 120 different subjects was used. High-throughput TCR immunosequencing, statistical association of individual TCRs with disease status, and machine learning were combined to predict cytomegalovirus infection status. To study patterns of TCR occurrence, a later analysis re-analyzed previously published TCR beta repertoires from more than 550 donors and added high-resolution HLA genotyping. Rather than drawing on any new phenotypic data, the later analysis identified candidate immune exposures from TCR beta sequences and the way those sequences occurred across donors. To decide whether each TCR beta V gene segment behaved as functional or pseudogenic, an earlier analysis of fewer than 750 of the donors relied on high-throughput TCR beta sequencing. Donor age, sex, ethnicity and CMV serostatus were collected together with the repertoire data. In a later genetic analysis, genome-wide SNP genotypes for about 55% of the 666 donors were used, and that subset was treated as a discovery cohort. Every discovery cohort repertoire had been produced on one sequencing platform. Class I and class II HLA loci were covered by the typing at four-digit resolution. The number of donors typed differed by locus, with roughly 620-630 for A, B, C, DRB1 and DQB1, roughly 520 for DQA1, nearly 610 for DPA1, and some 450 for DPB1. Five DR-DQ haplotypes were handled as single units for association and clustering because linkage in the cohort was strong. Across some 400 genotyped donors of the cohort, an average of about 240,000 unique TCR beta nucleotide sequences per donor were sequenced, and 15% to 20% of those sequences were non-productive. The study at large found these results: Compared with the roughly 600-donor mean, donors in an Asian-associated ancestry cluster had fewer N-insertions in productive TCRs, according to a later genetic analysis. In both the original and validation cohorts, the classifier was reported to diagnose cytomegalovirus status with high specificity and sensitivity. In vitro tests confirmed that a few of the cytomegalovirus-associated TCR beta chains recognize cytomegalovirus antigens. Most TCR sequences were observed very rarely across donors, whereas some public TCRs were present in many individuals. Because the 87-base-pair reads could not distinguish some IMGT-functional V segments, including TRBV6-2 and TRBV6-3, those segments were excluded. HLA typing was unavailable for some donors at each locus, so association tests used only the typed subset. At a false discovery rate of 0.05, a later analysis linked 16,000 or so TCR beta sequences to specific HLA alleles. Only TCR beta chains were sequenced in this cohort, and the absence of alpha or paired-chain data limited detectable features. A further reported finding was that TCR beta sequences accurately predicted the HLA-A and HLA-B alleles for most subjects in the first cohort. A total of fewer than 200 TCR beta chains were listed by the study as associated with cytomegalovirus. In a later analysis, HLA-associated TCR beta chains showed more clonal expansion and lower generation probabilities than non-associated chains that were equally common. Several of the top co-occurrence clusters appeared to be linked to parvovirus B19, influenza, CMV and Epstein-Barr virus, according to a later analysis. The authors suggested that the approach could potentially be extended to other disease states and immunological phenotypes. Immune exposure information for the cohort was limited to CMV serostatus. Because counts were too low, seventeen rarely observed V segments, including chromosome 9 orphons, were left out of the earlier analysis of some 600 of the donors. In a later genetic analysis, a missense DCLRE1C variant was associated with V-gene and J-gene trimming of TCR beta chains, and the association was replicated in an independent cohort. In a later analysis, most CMV-associated TCR beta chains were found to appear HLA-restricted, with HLA associations seemingly driven largely by CMV exposure. The presence/absence analyses assumed that sequencing depth was roughly uniform across donors, and that assumption may not be true. A cluster of highly shared sequence variants was judged likely to represent a technical artifact of the sequencing pipeline. In a later analysis, the rate of TCR association differed among HLA loci, with DRB1 alleles having the most associated TCRs and HLA-C alleles having the fewest. Linkage disequilibrium might explain the correlated functional status among segregating V segments, but an unknown experimental factor could not be ruled out. Assigning TCR associations to individual alleles was difficult when HLA alleles, especially DR and DQ, strongly co-occurred. Broadly in line with IMGT annotations, most TCR beta V segments showed up in productive rearrangements about 87% or about 30% of the time in an earlier analysis of several hundred of the donors.

The cohort was made up of 666 healthy bone marrow donors. Cohort members were all nominally healthy when sampled, although unrecorded immune exposures were likely present. The donor was CMV seronegative and was included in the group of 352 seronegative cohort members. A peripheral blood sample was provided by each donor, and peripheral blood mononuclear cells were used for TCR beta sequencing. Genomic DNA was extracted from the blood cell samples with the Qiagen DNeasy Blood Extraction Kit. From its cysteine to its phenylalanine, the CDR3 spans 13 amino acids. The sequence is cut down to CDR3 DNA, 39 bases in frame from base 1. CDR1 and CDR2 are read off the germline V gene (reference sequence) as LNHDA and SQIVND. The junction shows trimming of 5 bases on V and 3 bases on J, plus 10 bases between the germline ends. The library came from the immunoSEQ multiplex PCR assay. A mixture of 60 forward primers for TCR Vbeta segments and 13 reverse primers for TCR Jbeta segments was used in the multiplex PCR. The CDR3 region of rearranged TCR beta genes was amplified from genomic DNA by a multiplex PCR assay. Amplified TCR beta libraries were sequenced as 87-base-pair reads on the Illumina HiSeq System. The original pipeline was this. Across the roughly 640 repertoires, a later analysis counted roughly 77 million unique TCR beta chains, roughly 11 million of which were shared by at least two donors. To remove PCR and sequencing errors, raw reads were error-corrected and collapsed into unique sequences using a nearest-neighbor algorithm that merged closely related sequences. CDR3 sequences were aligned to IMGT reference sequences to assign V, D and J gene segments. For a sequence to be retained, a match of at least six nucleotides was required to both a V gene segment and a J gene segment. A rearrangement counted as productive if the CDR3 had no stop codons and remained in frame with V and J, and every other rearrangement counted as non-productive. Following IMGT convention, CDR3 was defined as the stretch from the second conserved V-encoded cysteine up to the conserved J-encoded phenylalanine. The earlier analysis of about 530 of the donors excluded any sequence lacking an unambiguous match to a single V gene segment. In an earlier analysis of 587 of the donors, V segments were called functional above 56.7% productive rearrangements and were called segregating when the between-donor standard deviation exceeded 5%. A statistical classification framework was developed to diagnose cytomegalovirus status using the catalog of TCR beta chain sequences. In a later analysis, TCR nucleotide sequences were compared against IMGT/GENE-DB human TR gene sequences so that V and J genes could be assigned. The TCRdist pipeline was used in a later analysis to assign CDR3 sequences and most-parsimonious VDJ recombination scenarios. A later analysis defined each TCR beta chain by its CDR3 amino acid sequence plus V-gene family, and excluded reads lacking a unique V-gene family. A later analysis removed roughly 590 highly shared, low-generation-probability nucleotide sequences to deal with suspected cross-contamination and a sequencing artifact. In a later analysis, a clonal expansion index was calculated for each public chain from normalized within-repertoire ranks of inferred template counts. In a later analysis, generation probabilities were computed using a VDJ recombination model fitted to out-of-frame rearrangements, and the results were checked against IGoR. A later analysis scored TCR-TCR, TCR-HLA and TCR-CMV co-occurrence with hypergeometric tests, applying a repertoire-size bias correction to TCR pairs. To estimate false discovery rates, a later analysis permuted the HLA or CMV assignments 20 times. In a later analysis, co-occurring TCRs were grouped using DBSCAN, with TCRdist sequence similarity added in when clustering inside HLA-allele-positive subsets. Co-occurrence clustering excluded repertoires with fewer than 30,000 or more than 120,000 public chains, plus five with anomalous nucleotide sharing. TCRdb took this table from immuneACCESS and kept in-frame rearrangements with V and J called. Such tables lack part of the clones; where checked against another copy, unresolved V genes explain under half of the gap, and the rest is unexplained. Clone size and V and J calls were adopted from that table, with D and trimming inferred from the DNA. The sample has 150,000 to 200,000 clones on record, 68% of them singletons. The leading ten clones occupy approximately 1.5% of the sample.

The chain links TRBV19 with TRBJ1-2; TRBD1 could be the D gene, as 6 bases match. The TCR sequence derives from a man in his fifties or sixties in good health and CMV-seronegative. What was sequenced was PBMCs. The CDR3 protein: CASSSTGDYGYTF. The DNA reads TGTGCCAGTAGTTCGACAGGTGACTATGGCTACACCTTC.